The 9 T cell receptor beta chains below all came from one sample that was sequenced in a study of blood T cell repertoires in COVID-19. This table comes from immunoSEQ multiplex PCR, and its TCRdb copy is limited to in-frame clones, with some not included. The profile covers 400,000 to 500,000 clones, with 88% appearing a single time and roughly 1.9% taken by the ten largest. Sequencing was done on a sample of PBMCs or T cells enriched from blood (not recorded which). The receptor source for this set is a woman aged 40 to 50 who had recovered from COVID-19.

The J gene is TRBJ1-1, the V gene TRBV9, with 11 bases that match TRBD1. J lost 5 bases, V lost 0 bases, and 3 bases had no gene match. Germline CDR1 SGDLS, CDR2 YYNGEE. The CDR3 is 15 amino acids. Here the CDR3 reads CASSVAGTGGTEAFF. CDR3 coding DNA: TGTGCCAGCAGCGTAGCGGGGACAGGGGGAACTGAAGCTTTCTTT.

DNA for the CDR3: TGTGCCAGCAGCACAGGTTGGGGCAATCAGCCCCAGCATTTT. Translated: CASSTGWGNQPQHF. The chain recombines TRBV6-2 or TRBV6-3 with TRBJ1-5; TRBD1 might be the D (5 bases). Germline lookup yields CDR1 MNHEY and CDR2 SVGEGT. The V end lost 6 bases, the J end lost 2 bases, and 11 bases lay between the germline ends. The CDR3 has 14 amino acids.

The rearrangement joins TRBV11-2 to TRBJ1-4; D ambiguous. Germline lookup yields CDR1 SGHAT and CDR2 FQNNGV. The CDR3 is 15 amino acids. Trimming removed 3 bases at V and 5 bases at J, with 13 bases between. The CDR3 is CASSFGGLSNEKLFF. CDR3 in DNA: TGTGCCAGCAGCTTCGGAGGCCTCTCGAATGAAAAACTGTTTTTT.

V usage is TRBV12-5 and J usage is TRBJ1-4; tentative D call: TRBD1 (6 bases). CDR1 and CDR2 (germline): LGHNT, FRNRAP. V lost 4 bases, J lost 14 bases, and 20 bases lay in between. CDR3 length: 14 amino acids. For the CDR3, the DNA is TGTGCTAGTGGTTCGACAGGTACGATGGGGACCCTGTTTTTT. Translating it yields CASGSTGTMGTLFF.

Note on this clone: The same CDR3 is also encoded by other DNA sequences in this sample. V gene TRBV18 combines with J gene TRBJ2-3; perhaps TRBD2 as D (6 bases). CDR3 size: 15 residues. From germline, CDR1 is KGHSH and CDR2 LQKENI. V shed 3 bases and J shed 0 bases, with 10 bases lying between them. Here the CDR3 reads CASSPGLLSTDTQYF. In DNA, the CDR3 is TGTGCCAGCTCACCGGGACTTCTTAGCACAGATACGCAGTATTTT.

The chain has TRBV5-1 and TRBJ2-1, with TRBD2 matching over 15 bases. In germline, CDR1 is SGHRS, CDR2 YFSETQ. The CDR3 length is 20 residues. Unmatched junction bases numbered 15, after V lost 4 bases and J lost 4 bases. CDR3 in DNA: TGCGCCAGCAGCCTGAAGCTCGGACTAGCGGGAGGGCCTGCGTACAATGAGCAGTTCTTC. Amino acids: CASSLKLGLAGGPAYNEQFF.

The chain links TRBV7-2 to TRBJ2-7, with 7 nucleotides matching TRBD2. CDR1 and CDR2 (germline): SGHTA, FQGNSA. The CDR3 is made up of 14 amino acids. Trimming removed 4 bases from V and 0 bases from J; junction bases left unmatched: 3. CDR3: CASSWGGSSYEQYF. The CDR3 DNA is TGTGCCAGCAGCTGGGGCGGGAGCTCCTACGAGCAGTACTTC.

This sequence joins TRBV18 and TRBJ2-7, with TRBD1 matching 11 bases. V shed 3 bases and J 3 bases; nucleotides not matched to a gene: 7. Germline V gives CDR1 KGHSH, CDR2 LQKENI. CDR3 length: 16 amino acids. The CDR3 region has the DNA TGTGCCAGCTCACCGATGGGGGGACAGGGGGACTACGAGCAGTACTTC. Residues: CASSPMGGQGDYEQYF.

The V and J genes are TRBV2 and TRBJ2-7; D gene uncertain. The V and J ends lost 7 bases and 5 bases respectively, with 12 bases between them. The germline gives CDR1 SNHLY, CDR2 FYNNEI. This CDR3 has 12 amino acids. The chain's CDR3 is CASIIQRHEQYF. CDR3 coding DNA: TGTGCCAGCATCATTCAGAGGCACGAGCAGTACTTC.